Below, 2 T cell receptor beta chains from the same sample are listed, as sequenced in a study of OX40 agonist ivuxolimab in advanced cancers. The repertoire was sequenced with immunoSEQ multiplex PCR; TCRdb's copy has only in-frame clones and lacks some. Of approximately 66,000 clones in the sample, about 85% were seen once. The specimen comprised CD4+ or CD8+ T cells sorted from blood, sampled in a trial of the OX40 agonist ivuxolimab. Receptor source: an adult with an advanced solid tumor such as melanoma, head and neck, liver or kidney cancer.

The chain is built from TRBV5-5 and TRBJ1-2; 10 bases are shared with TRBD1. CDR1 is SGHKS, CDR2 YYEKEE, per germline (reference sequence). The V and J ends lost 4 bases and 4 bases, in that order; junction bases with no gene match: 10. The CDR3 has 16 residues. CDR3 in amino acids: CASSPGQGDSFYGYTF. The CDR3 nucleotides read TGTGCCAGCAGCCCCGGACAGGGGGACTCCTTCTATGGCTACACCTTC.

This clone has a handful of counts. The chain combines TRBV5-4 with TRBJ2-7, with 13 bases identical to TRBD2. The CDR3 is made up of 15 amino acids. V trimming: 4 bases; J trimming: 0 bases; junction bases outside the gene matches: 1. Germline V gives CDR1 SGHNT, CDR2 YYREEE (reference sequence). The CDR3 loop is CASSGTSGISYEQYF. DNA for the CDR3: TGTGCCAGCAGCGGGACTAGCGGGATCTCCTACGAGCAGTACTTC.